A selection of T cell receptor beta chains follows, all from one sample in a study of blood T cell repertoires in COVID-19. Data came from immunoSEQ multiplex PCR; TCRdb stores just in-frame clones and leaves some out. The repertoire has fewer than 250,000 clones, more than 75% of them found once; the top ten carry around 0.89%. Sequencing used peripheral blood. Receptors originate from a middle-aged man with acute or convalescent COVID-19. Both conserved end residues are part of each CDR3. Each record gives: J gene, V gene, clone size, CDR3 length, D gene, CDR3 protein, CDR3 DNA. The D gene is left open where the match is weak. Size is stated for part of the rows, as once, few or many counts, or as a class when the clone is expanded.

TRBJ2-3 | TRBV29-1 | - | 15 | - | CSVEDWAGSTDTQYF | TGCAGCGTTGAAGATTGGGCGGGGAGCACAGATACGCAGTATTTT
TRBJ2-2 | TRBV27 | few | 15 | TRBD1 | CASSAGDRFTGELFF | TGTGCCAGCAGTGCCGGGGACAGATTCACCGGGGAGCTGTTTTTT
TRBJ1-5 | TRBV5-4 | - | 14 | - | CASSREGGNQPQHF | TGTGCCAGCAGCCGGGAGGGAGGCAATCAGCCCCAGCATTTT
TRBJ1-5 | TRBV12-3/TRBV12-4 | - | 12 | - | CASRRSNQPQHF | TGTGCCAGCAGGCGAAGCAATCAGCCCCAGCATTTT
TRBJ2-5 | TRBV9 | - | 13 | - | CASSGTAQETQYF | TGTGCCAGCAGCGGGACTGCCCAAGAGACCCAGTACTTC
TRBJ2-2 | TRBV28 | - | 15 | - | CASILGGTNTGELFF | TGTGCCAGCATCTTGGGGGGAACGAACACCGGGGAGCTGTTTTTT
TRBJ2-7 | TRBV5-8 | - | 15 | - | CASSLGGVSSYEQYF | TGTGCCAGCAGCCTTGGCGGGGTTAGCTCCTACGAGCAGTACTTC
TRBJ1-2 | TRBV7-8 | - | 15 | TRBD1 | CASSPGTESPYGYTF | TGTGCCAGCAGCCCAGGGACAGAGAGCCCGTATGGCTACACCTTC
TRBJ2-7 | TRBV2 | - | 15 | TRBD1 | CASTTAGQVFYEQYF | TGTGCCAGCACTACGGCGGGACAGGTTTTCTACGAGCAGTACTTC
TRBJ2-2 | TRBV7-8 | - | 14 | TRBD1 | CASRRDSYTGELFF | TGTGCCAGCAGAAGGGACAGCTACACCGGGGAGCTGTTTTTT
TRBJ2-1 | TRBV15 | few | 17 | TRBD2 | CATSREKGLSTGNEQFF | TGTGCCACCAGCAGAGAAAAGGGACTAAGCACCGGCAATGAGCAGTTCTTC
TRBJ1-1 | TRBV5-4 | - | 15 | - | CASSLSGVRALEAFF | TGTGCCAGCAGCTTGTCCGGAGTGCGGGCCTTGGAAGCTTTCTTT
TRBJ1-2 | TRBV7-8 | - | 15 | - | CASSLMGQANYGYTF | TGTGCCAGCAGCTTAATGGGACAAGCTAACTATGGCTACACCTTC
TRBJ1-4 | TRBV4-1 | - | 13 | - | CASSPGTNEKLFF | TGCGCCAGCAGCCCCGGGACTAATGAAAAACTGTTTTTT
TRBJ1-1 | TRBV28 | - | 15 | TRBD1 | CASSFGDRVDLGAFF | TGTGCCAGCAGTTTTGGGGACAGGGTGGATTTGGGGGCTTTCTTT
TRBJ1-4 | TRBV14 | - | 16 | TRBD1 | CASSGRTGATNEKLFF | TGTGCCAGCAGCGGACGGACAGGAGCAACTAATGAAAAACTGTTTTTT
TRBJ1-2 | TRBV27 | - | 14 | - | CASSPLGGVLGYTF | TGTGCCAGCAGTCCCTTGGGGGGGGTATTGGGCTACACCTTC
TRBJ1-3 | TRBV7-2 | - | 15 | - | CASITEQGLGNTIYF | TGTGCCAGCATCACCGAGCAGGGATTAGGAAACACCATATATTTT
TRBJ2-7 | TRBV3-1/TRBV3-2 | - | 13 | - | CASSQDGAYEQYF | TGTGCCAGCAGCCAAGACGGGGCCTACGAGCAGTACTTC